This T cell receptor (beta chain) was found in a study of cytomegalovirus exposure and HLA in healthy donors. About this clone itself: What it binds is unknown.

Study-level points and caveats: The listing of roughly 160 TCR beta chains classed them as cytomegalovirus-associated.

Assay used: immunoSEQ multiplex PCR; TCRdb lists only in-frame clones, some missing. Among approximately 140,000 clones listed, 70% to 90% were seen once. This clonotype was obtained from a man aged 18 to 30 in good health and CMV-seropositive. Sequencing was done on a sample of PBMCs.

The CDR3 DNA reads TGCGCCAGCAGCTTGGGACAGGGGGCCTTTGAGCAGTTCTTC. As protein: CASSLGQGAFEQFF. The rearrangement links TRBV5-1 to TRBJ2-1, with 10 positions matching TRBD1. The CDR3 has 14 residues. Germline V gene data show CDR1 as SGHRS and CDR2 as YFSETQ. The V gene end was trimmed by 0 bases and the J gene end by 9 bases; junction bases not matched to a gene: 3.